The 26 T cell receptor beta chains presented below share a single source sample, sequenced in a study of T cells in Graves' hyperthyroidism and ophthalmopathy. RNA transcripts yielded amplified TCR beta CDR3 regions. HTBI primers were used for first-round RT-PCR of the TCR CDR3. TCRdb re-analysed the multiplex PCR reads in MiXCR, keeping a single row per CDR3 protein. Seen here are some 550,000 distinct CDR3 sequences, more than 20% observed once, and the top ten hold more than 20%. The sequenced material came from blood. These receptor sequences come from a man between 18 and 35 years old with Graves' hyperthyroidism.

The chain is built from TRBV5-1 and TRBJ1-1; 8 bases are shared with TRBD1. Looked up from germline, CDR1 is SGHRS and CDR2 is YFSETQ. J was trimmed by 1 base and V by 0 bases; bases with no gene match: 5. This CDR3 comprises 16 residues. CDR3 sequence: CASSLAQGARNTEAFF. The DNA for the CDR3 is TGCGCCAGCAGCTTGGCCCAGGGGGCACGGAACACTGAAGCTTTCTTT. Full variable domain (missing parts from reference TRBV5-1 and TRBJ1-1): KAGVTQTPRYLIKTRGQQVTLSCSPISGHRSVSWYQQTPGQGLQFLFEYFSETQRNKGNFPGRFSGRQFSNSRSEMNVSTLELGDSALYLCASSLAQGARNTEAFFGQGTRLTVV.

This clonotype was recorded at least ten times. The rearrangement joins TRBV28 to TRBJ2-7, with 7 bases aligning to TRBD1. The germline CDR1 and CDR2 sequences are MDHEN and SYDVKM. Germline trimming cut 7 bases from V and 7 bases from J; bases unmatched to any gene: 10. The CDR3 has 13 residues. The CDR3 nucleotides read TGTGCCAGCAAACCGGGACAGCCAGGGGAGCAGTACTTC. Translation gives CASKPGQPGEQYF.

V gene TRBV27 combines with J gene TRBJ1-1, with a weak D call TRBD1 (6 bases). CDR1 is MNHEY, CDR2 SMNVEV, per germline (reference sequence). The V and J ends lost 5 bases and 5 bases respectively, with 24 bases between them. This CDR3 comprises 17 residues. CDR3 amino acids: CASSPRGWGGLETEAFF. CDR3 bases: TGTGCCAGCAGTCCCCGGGGGTGGGGGGGCTTAGAGACTGAAGCTTTCTTT.

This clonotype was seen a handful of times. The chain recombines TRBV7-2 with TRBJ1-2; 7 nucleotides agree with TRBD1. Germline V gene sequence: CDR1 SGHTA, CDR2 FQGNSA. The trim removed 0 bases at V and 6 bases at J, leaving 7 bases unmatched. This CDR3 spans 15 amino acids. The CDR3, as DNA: TGTGCCAGCAGCTTAGCGGAGACAGGGTTGCATGGCTACACCTTC. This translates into CASSLAETGLHGYTF.

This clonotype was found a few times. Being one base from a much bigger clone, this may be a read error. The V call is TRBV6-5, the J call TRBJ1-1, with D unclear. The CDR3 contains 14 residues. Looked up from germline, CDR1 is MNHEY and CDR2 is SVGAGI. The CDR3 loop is CASSYTQENTEACF. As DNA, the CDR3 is TGTGCCAGCAGTTACACTCAGGAGAACACTGAAGCTTGCTTT.

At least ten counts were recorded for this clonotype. The chain's CDR3 is CAIAPGQGDPQHF. For the CDR3, the DNA is TGTGCCATCGCTCCGGGACAGGGGGATCCCCAGCATTTT. This chain uses TRBV6-5 with TRBJ1-5, with 11 bases identical to TRBD1. The CDR3 loop spans 13 amino acids. Per germline, CDR1 MNHEY and CDR2 SVGAGI. Losses at the gene ends were 10 bases for V and 10 bases for J; bases not matched to a gene: 9.

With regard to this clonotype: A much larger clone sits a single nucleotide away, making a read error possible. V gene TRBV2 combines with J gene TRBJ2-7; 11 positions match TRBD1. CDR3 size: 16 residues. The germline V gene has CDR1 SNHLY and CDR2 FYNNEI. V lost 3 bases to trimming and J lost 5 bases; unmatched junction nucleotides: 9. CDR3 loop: CASSEGWRTGGNEQYF. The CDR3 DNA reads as TGTGCCAGCAGTGAGGGATGGAGGACAGGGGGCAACGAGCAGTACTTC.

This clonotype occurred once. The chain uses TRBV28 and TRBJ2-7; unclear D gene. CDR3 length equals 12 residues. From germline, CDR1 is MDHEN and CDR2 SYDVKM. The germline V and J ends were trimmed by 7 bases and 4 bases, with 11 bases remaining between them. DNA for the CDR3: TGTGCCAGCACCGCAGACGTATACGAGCAGTACTTC. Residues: CASTADVYEQYF. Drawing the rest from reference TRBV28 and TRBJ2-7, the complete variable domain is DVKVTQSSRYLVKRTGEKVFLECVQDMDHENMFWYRQDPGLGLRLIYFSYDVKMKEKGDIPEGYSVSREKKERFSLILESASTNQTSMYLCASTADVYEQYFGPGTRLTVT.

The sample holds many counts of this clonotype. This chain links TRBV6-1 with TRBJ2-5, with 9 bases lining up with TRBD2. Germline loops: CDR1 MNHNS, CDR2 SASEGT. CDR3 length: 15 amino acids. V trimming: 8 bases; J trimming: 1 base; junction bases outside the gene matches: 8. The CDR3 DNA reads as TGTGCCAGCGCTGAAGCGGGGGGAGTCCAAGAGACCCAGTACTTC. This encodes CASAEAGGVQETQYF.

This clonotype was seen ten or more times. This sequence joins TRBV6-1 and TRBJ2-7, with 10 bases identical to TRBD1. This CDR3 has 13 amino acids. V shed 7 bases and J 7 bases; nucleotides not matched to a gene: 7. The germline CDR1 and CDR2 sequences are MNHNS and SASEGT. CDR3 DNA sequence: TGTGCCAGCAAAGGGACAGGGGTCGGGGAGCAGTACTTC. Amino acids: CASKGTGVGEQYF.

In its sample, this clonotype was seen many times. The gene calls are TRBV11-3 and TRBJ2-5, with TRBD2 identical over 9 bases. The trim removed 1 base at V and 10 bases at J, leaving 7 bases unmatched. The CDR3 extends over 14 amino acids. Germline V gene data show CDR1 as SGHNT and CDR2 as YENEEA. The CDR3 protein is CASSLGASGARQYF. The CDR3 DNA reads TGTGCCAGCAGCTTAGGAGCTAGCGGGGCCCGCCAGTACTTC.

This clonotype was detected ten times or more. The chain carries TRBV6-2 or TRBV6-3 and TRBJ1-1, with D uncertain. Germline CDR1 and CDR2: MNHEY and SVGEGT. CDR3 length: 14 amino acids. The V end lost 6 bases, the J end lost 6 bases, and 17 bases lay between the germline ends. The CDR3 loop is CASSYRVEGSEAFF. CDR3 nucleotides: TGTGCCAGCAGCTACCGCGTAGAGGGCTCTGAAGCTTTCTTT.

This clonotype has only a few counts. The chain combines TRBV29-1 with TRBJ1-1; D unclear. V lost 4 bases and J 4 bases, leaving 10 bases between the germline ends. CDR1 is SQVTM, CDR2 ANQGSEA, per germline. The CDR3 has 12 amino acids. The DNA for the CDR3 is TGCAGCGTTGTTTGGGGAACCACTGAAGCTTTCTTT. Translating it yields CSVVWGTTEAFF.

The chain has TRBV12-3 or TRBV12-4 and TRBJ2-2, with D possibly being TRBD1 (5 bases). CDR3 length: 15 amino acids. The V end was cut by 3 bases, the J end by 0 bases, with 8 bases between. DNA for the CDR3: TGTGCCAGCAGTTTTCGCAGGGCGAACACCGGGGAGCTGTTTTTT. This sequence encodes CASSFRRANTGELFF.

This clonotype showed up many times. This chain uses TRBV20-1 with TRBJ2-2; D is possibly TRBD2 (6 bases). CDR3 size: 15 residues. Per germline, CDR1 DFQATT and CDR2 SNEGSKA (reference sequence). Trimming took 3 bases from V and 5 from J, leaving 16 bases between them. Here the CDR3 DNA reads TGCAGTGCTAGTCACCTGGGGGGTAGGACCGGGGAGCTGTTTTTT. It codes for CSASHLGGRTGELFF.

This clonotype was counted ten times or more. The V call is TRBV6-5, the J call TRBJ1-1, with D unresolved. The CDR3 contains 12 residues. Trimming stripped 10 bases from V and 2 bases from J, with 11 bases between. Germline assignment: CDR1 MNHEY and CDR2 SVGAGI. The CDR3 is CAIQVVNTEAFF. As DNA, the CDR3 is TGTGCCATCCAGGTGGTTAACACTGAAGCTTTCTTT.

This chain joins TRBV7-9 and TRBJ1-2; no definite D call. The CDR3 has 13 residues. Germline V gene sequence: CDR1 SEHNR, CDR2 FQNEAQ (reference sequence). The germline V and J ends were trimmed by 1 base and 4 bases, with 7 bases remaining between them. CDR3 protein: CASSLGILYGYTF. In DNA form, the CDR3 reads TGTGCCAGCAGCTTAGGGATACTCTATGGCTACACCTTC.

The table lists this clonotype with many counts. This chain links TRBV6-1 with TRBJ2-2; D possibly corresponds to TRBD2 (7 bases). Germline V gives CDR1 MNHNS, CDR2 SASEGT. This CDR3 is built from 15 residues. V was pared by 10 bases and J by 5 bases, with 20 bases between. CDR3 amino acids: CATSQGLGGTGELFF. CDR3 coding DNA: TGTGCCACCTCACAGGGACTGGGGGGGACCGGGGAGCTGTTTTTT.

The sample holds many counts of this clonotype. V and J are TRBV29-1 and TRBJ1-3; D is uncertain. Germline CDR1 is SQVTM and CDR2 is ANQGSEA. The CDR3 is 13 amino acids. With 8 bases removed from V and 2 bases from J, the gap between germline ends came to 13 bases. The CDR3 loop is CSIYPGAGNTIYF. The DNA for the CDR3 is TGCAGCATCTACCCCGGGGCTGGAAACACCATATATTTT.

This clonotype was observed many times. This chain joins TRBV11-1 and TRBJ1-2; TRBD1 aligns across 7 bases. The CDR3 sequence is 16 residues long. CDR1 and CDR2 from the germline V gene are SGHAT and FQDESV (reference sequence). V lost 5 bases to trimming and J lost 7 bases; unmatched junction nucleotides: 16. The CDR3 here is CASSPLTFTGESGYTF. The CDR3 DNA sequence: TGTGCCAGCAGCCCTCTCACTTTCACAGGGGAGTCTGGCTACACCTTC.

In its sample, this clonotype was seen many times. The chain's CDR3 is CASSLLGTGVTGELFF. The CDR3 bases are TGTGCCAGCAGTTTATTGGGGACAGGGGTCACCGGGGAGCTGTTTTTT. This chain links TRBV27 with TRBJ2-2; TRBD1 agrees at 10 bases. V lost 1 base to trimming and J lost 4 bases; unmatched junction nucleotides: 3. Germline V lookup: CDR1 MNHEY, CDR2 SMNVEV (reference sequence). The CDR3 is 16 amino acids.

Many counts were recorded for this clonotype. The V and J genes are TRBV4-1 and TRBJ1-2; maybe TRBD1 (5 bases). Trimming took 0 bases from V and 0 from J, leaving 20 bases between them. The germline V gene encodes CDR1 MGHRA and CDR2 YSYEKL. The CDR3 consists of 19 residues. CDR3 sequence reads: CASSQDPLARQRANYGYTF. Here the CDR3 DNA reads TGCGCCAGCAGCCAAGATCCATTGGCGAGACAGCGCGCTAACTATGGCTACACCTTC.

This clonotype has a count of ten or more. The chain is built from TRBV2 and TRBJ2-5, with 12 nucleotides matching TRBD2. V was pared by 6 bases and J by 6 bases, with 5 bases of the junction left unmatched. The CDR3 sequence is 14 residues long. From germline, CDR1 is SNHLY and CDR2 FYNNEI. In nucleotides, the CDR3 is TGTGCCAGCAGGGACACTAGCGGGGGGAAGACCCAGTACTTC. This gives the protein CASRDTSGGKTQYF.

CDR3 in amino acids: CATSGSGRTFRNEQYF. The CDR3 DNA follows: TGTGCCACCAGCGGGTCGGGACGGACCTTTAGGAACGAGCAGTACTTC. The rearrangement links TRBV15 to TRBJ2-7; TRBD1 or TRBD2 may be the D gene (5 bases each). In germline, CDR1 is LNHNV, CDR2 YYDKDF (reference sequence). V gave up 5 bases and J gave up 5 bases, with 22 bases separating them. CDR3 size: 16 residues.

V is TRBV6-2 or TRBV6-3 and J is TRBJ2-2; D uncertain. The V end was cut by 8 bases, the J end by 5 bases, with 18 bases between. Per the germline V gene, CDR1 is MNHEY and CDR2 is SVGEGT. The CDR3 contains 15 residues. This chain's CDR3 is CASQPGADPTGELFF. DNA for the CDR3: TGTGCCAGCCAGCCAGGCGCCGACCCTACCGGGGAGCTGTTTTTT.

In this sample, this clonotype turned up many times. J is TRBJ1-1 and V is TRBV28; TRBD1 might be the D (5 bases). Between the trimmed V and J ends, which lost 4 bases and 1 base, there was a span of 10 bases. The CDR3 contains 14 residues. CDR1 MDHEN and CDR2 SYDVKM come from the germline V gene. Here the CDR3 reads CASSWGWENTEAFF. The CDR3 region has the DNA TGTGCCAGCAGTTGGGGCTGGGAGAACACTGAAGCTTTCTTT.